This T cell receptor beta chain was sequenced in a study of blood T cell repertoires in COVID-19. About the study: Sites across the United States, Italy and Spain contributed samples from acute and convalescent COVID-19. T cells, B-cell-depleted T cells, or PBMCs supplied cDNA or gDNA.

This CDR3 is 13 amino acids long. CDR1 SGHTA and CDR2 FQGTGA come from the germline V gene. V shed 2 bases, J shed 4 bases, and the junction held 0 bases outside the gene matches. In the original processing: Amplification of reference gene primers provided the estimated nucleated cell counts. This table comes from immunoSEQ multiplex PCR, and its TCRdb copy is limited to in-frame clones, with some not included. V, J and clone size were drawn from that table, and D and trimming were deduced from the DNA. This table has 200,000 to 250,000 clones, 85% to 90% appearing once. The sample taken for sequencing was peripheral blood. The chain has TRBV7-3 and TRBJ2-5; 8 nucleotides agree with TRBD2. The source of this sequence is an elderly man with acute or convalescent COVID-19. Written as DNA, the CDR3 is TGTGCCAGCAGCTTACTAGCGGGAGAGACCCAGTACTTC. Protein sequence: CASSLLAGETQYF.